This T cell receptor (beta chain) is drawn from a study of patients and donors after allogeneic stem cell transplantation. TCRdb analysed the RT-PCR reads with MiXCR anew, one entry per CDR3 protein. The sample includes approximately 160,000 distinct CDR3 sequences, roughly 30% seen only once; the top ten take approximately 3%. V dropped 2 bases and J dropped 4 bases, with 12 bases sitting between them. The CDR3 is 15 residues long. The V gene's germline CDR1 is SGHTA and CDR2 FQGTGA. The rearrangement links TRBV7-3 to TRBJ2-1; weak D call: TRBD2 (5 bases). This clonotype was sampled from a human donor who was either an allogeneic HSCT recipient or a stem cell or donor lymphocyte infusion donor (not recorded which). It is not recorded whose cells these are; they may come from a transplant donor. The sample comprised blood, either unsorted or a sorted T cell fraction (not recorded which). The CDR3 reads CASSLGNGVYNEQFF. The CDR3 coding sequence is TGTGCCAGCAGCTTAGGGAACGGGGTGTACAATGAGCAGTTCTTC.